A single sample gave rise to the 4 T cell receptor beta chains below, sequenced in a study of tissue T cells after allogeneic stem cell transplantation. This table comes from immunoSEQ multiplex PCR, and its TCRdb copy is limited to in-frame clones, with some not included. The sample records approximately 2,000 clones, 68% being singletons. The sequences come from tissue from the stomach, collected at autopsy. The receptors derive from a female donor over 55 with lung cancer.

V usage is TRBV7-9 and J usage is TRBJ2-2; D may be TRBD1 or TRBD2 (6 bases each). CDR1 and CDR2 from the germline V gene are SEHNR and FQNEAQ (reference sequence). Trimming left V 4 bases short and J 5 bases short, with 14 bases between. The CDR3 totals 15 residues. CDR3 in amino acids: CASSWGREPTGELFF. The DNA for the CDR3 is TGTGCCAGCAGCTGGGGGCGGGAACCTACCGGGGAGCTGTTTTTT. The whole variable domain, filled in from reference TRBV7-9 and TRBJ2-2, reads DTGVSQNPRHKITKRGQNVTFRCDPISEHNRLYWYRQTLGQGPEFLTYFQNEAQLEKSRLLSDRFSAERPKGSFSTLEIQRTEQGDSAMYLCASSWGREPTGELFFGEGSRLTVL.

The rearrangement links TRBV4-2 to TRBJ2-7; D unresolved. The germline CDR1 and CDR2 sequences are LGHNA and YNFKEQ. The CDR3 consists of 14 residues. Trimming left V 4 bases short and J 2 bases short, with 12 bases between. CDR3 sequence reads: CASSPLGRTYEQYF. As DNA, the CDR3 is TGTGCCAGCAGCCCCTTAGGTCGAACCTACGAGCAGTACTTC.

The rearrangement joins TRBV10-3 to TRBJ1-1; D is uncertain. The CDR3 totals 14 residues. CDR1 is ENHRY and CDR2 is SYGVKD in the germline V gene. The V gene lost 3 bases and the J gene lost 1 base, with 9 bases spanning the gap. The CDR3 reads CAISDINKNTEAFF. As DNA, the CDR3 is TGTGCCATCAGTGACATTAACAAGAACACTGAAGCTTTCTTT.

This sequence joins TRBV5-1 and TRBJ2-7, with TRBD2 identical over 11 bases. CDR1 SGHRS and CDR2 YFSETQ come from the germline V gene. The CDR3 length is 16 residues. V gave up 0 bases and J gave up 7 bases; unmatched junction bases: 9. The CDR3 DNA reads TGCGCCAGCAGCTTGGGACTAGCGGGGCCCTTGGGGGAGCAGTACTTC. It codes for CASSLGLAGPLGEQYF.